The 22 T cell receptor beta chains presented below share a single source sample, sequenced in a study of response to subunit inactivated influenza vaccine. Each CDR3 protein is one row after TCRdb ran MiXCR on the RT-PCR reads. Among 430,000 or so distinct CDR3 sequences listed, approximately 11% were seen once. Sequences were derived from PBMCs from blood, sampled 40 to 50 days after vaccination. These receptors all stem from a man aged 45 to 65 who received an inactivated influenza vaccine.

The rearrangement joins TRBV7-8 to TRBJ1-5, with TRBD1 identical over 9 bases. V lost 4 bases to trimming and J lost 6 bases; unmatched junction nucleotides: 4. CDR3 length equals 14 residues. Germline CDR1 reads SGHVS; CDR2 reads FQNEAQ. CDR3 coding DNA: TGTGCCAGCAGCTCCGGGACAGGGAGTCAGCCCCAGCATTTT. It yields the protein CASSSGTGSQPQHF.

This clonotype has only a few counts. Likely a read error: the CDR3 ends without its conserved phenylalanine or tryptophan. The rearrangement joins TRBV20-1 to TRBJ1-4, with a possible D match to TRBD1 (6 bases). The germline V gene encodes CDR1 DFQATT and CDR2 SNEGSKA (reference sequence). The CDR3 loop spans 15 amino acids. The V and J ends lost 0 bases and 8 bases respectively, with 16 bases between them. The CDR3 is CSARDLQGGSEKLFL. DNA for the CDR3: TGCAGTGCTAGAGATCTACAGGGCGGTAGCGAAAAACTGTTTCTT.

The rearrangement links TRBV15 to TRBJ1-2; 8 bases are shared with TRBD1. This CDR3 contains 16 residues. J gave up 6 bases and V 3 bases, and 12 bases lay outside the gene matches. Germline lookup yields CDR1 LNHNV and CDR2 YYDKDF (reference sequence). The CDR3 nucleotides are TGTGCCACCAGCAGGGGGGGTAATGGACAGGGACATGGCTACACCTTC. The encoded protein is CATSRGGNGQGHGYTF.

This chain links TRBV11-2 with TRBJ2-7; D gene uncertain. Per germline, CDR1 SGHAT and CDR2 FQNNGV. The CDR3 is made up of 14 amino acids. Deletions cut 1 base from V and 0 bases from J, with 7 bases between. CDR3 DNA: TGTGCCAGCAGCTTAGTAGGTTACTCCTACGAGCAGTACTTC. It yields the protein CASSLVGYSYEQYF.

This clonotype has at least ten counts. The chain links TRBV28 to TRBJ2-7; TRBD2 aligns across 7 bases. CDR3 length: 17 amino acids. Germline V gene data show CDR1 as MDHEN and CDR2 as SYDVKM. The junction had 15 bases not matched to a gene; V was cut back by 3 bases and J by 4 bases. CDR3 sequence reads: CASSLIYLGEGPYEQYF. DNA of the CDR3: TGTGCCAGCAGTTTGATCTATTTGGGGGAGGGCCCTTACGAGCAGTACTTC.

This clonotype was seen only a few times. The chain combines TRBV20-1 with TRBJ2-7; 8 bases agree with TRBD2. Looked up from germline, CDR1 is DFQATT and CDR2 is SNEGSKA (reference sequence). There are 14 residues in the CDR3. With V trimmed by 3 bases and J by 4 bases, 8 bases remained unmatched. The CDR3 DNA follows: TGCAGTGCTAGCTCCAGCGGGAGTGGTTACGAGCAGTACTTC. It yields the protein CSASSSGSGYEQYF.

This clonotype was seen only a few times. This chain links TRBV5-5 with TRBJ2-7, with D perhaps matching TRBD1 or TRBD2 (5 bases each). This CDR3 region has 16 residues. Trimming cost V 4 bases and J 3 bases, with 20 bases left between them. CDR1 SGHKS and CDR2 YYEKEE come from the germline V gene (reference sequence). CDR3 protein: CASSTRDPLLGYEQYF. Here the CDR3 DNA reads TGTGCCAGCAGCACCCGGGACCCACTATTGGGCTACGAGCAGTACTTC.

The rearrangement uses TRBV4-2 and TRBJ1-1; TRBD1 agrees at 9 bases. V shed 1 base, J shed 4 bases, and the junction held 10 bases outside the gene matches. This CDR3 region has 17 residues. Germline CDR1 LGHNA, CDR2 YNFKEQ. CDR3 protein: CASSQVGTGRGGTEAFF. CDR3 DNA sequence: TGTGCCAGCAGCCAAGTGGGGACAGGGCGGGGAGGCACTGAAGCTTTCTTT.

The V gene is TRBV4-3, the J gene TRBJ1-4; TRBD1 aligns across 7 bases. The CDR3 covers 18 residues. V shed 4 bases and J 0 bases; nucleotides not matched to a gene: 11. The germline V gene encodes CDR1 LGHNA and CDR2 YSLEER. CDR3 in amino acids: CASSPGYRGPATNEKLFF. In DNA form, the CDR3 reads TGCGCCAGCAGCCCAGGGTACAGGGGCCCAGCAACTAATGAAAAACTGTTTTTT.

There are a few counts of this clonotype. The chain employs TRBV5-1 and TRBJ1-1, with a tentative D call TRBD1 (6 bases). This CDR3 contains 13 residues. The V gene lost 9 bases and the J gene lost 2 bases, with 14 bases spanning the gap. Per germline, CDR1 SGHRS and CDR2 YFSETQ. Here the CDR3 reads CATSRQVNTEAFF. CDR3 in DNA: TGCGCCACCTCCCGACAGGTCAACACTGAAGCTTTCTTT.

The rearrangement uses TRBV12-3 or TRBV12-4 and TRBJ2-2, with 8 bases identical to TRBD1. This CDR3 is built from 20 residues. With V trimmed by 5 bases and J by 3 bases, 20 bases remained unmatched. In DNA form, the CDR3 reads TGTGCCAGCAGTCCAAGGACAGGGTTTGGCTACACATTTGACACCGGGGAGCTGTTTTTT. The encoded protein is CASSPRTGFGYTFDTGELFF.

At least ten counts were recorded for this clonotype. This chain joins TRBV28 and TRBJ2-7; TRBD2 might be the D (6 bases). Germline loops: CDR1 MDHEN, CDR2 SYDVKM. The CDR3 runs 13 residues. Trimming left V 4 bases short and J 7 bases short, with 14 bases between. CDR3 nucleotide sequence: TGTGCCAGCAGTTGGTCAGCCCTAGCGGAGCAGTACTTC. Translating gives CASSWSALAEQYF.

The J gene is TRBJ1-2, the V gene TRBV30; D perhaps matches TRBD1 (6 bases). The germline V and J ends were trimmed by 0 bases and 2 bases, with 10 bases remaining between them. Germline lookup yields CDR1 GTSNPN and CDR2 SVGIG (reference sequence). CDR3 length: 14 residues. The CDR3: CAWSVGRGNYGYTF. CDR3 nucleotides: TGTGCCTGGAGTGTAGGCAGGGGAAACTATGGCTACACCTTC.

This chain connects TRBV18 to TRBJ2-2, with D unresolved. Deletions cut 3 bases from V and 2 bases from J, with 13 bases between. Looked up from germline, CDR1 is KGHSH and CDR2 is LQKENI. The CDR3 consists of 16 residues. The CDR3 bases are TGTGCCAGCTCACCCTTCCTGGACCCCAACACCGGGGAGCTGTTTTTT. Residues: CASSPFLDPNTGELFF.

This sequence joins TRBV6-2 or TRBV6-3 and TRBJ1-2, with D maybe TRBD1 (5 bases). Germline V gene lookup returns CDR1 MNHEY and CDR2 SVGEGT. Trimming stripped 7 bases from V and 3 bases from J, with 12 bases between. The CDR3 runs to 13 residues. The CDR3 coding sequence is TGTGCCAGCAACCGGGGCGGATACTATGGCTACACCTTC. It specifies CASNRGGYYGYTF.

This clonotype was recorded at least ten times. V gene TRBV10-2 combines with J gene TRBJ2-7; D tentatively reads TRBD1 or TRBD2 (5 bases each). Germline V CDR1 and CDR2: WSHSY, SAAADI. Deletions cut 3 bases from V and 4 bases from J, with 7 bases between. The CDR3 is 12 residues long. CDR3 residues: CASSDEGYEQYF. The CDR3 DNA reads TGCGCCAGCAGTGACGAGGGGTACGAGCAGTACTTC.

This clonotype has more than one count but fewer than ten. V usage is TRBV5-1 and J usage is TRBJ2-4; possible D gene TRBD2, 6 bases. The germline gives CDR1 SGHRS, CDR2 YFSETQ. V lost 5 bases to trimming and J lost 0 bases, with 15 bases between them. This CDR3 contains 16 residues. The CDR3 reads CASSAGRDLAKNIQYF. Written as DNA, the CDR3 is TGCGCCAGCAGTGCGGGGCGGGACCTAGCCAAAAACATTCAGTACTTC.

The table lists this clonotype with a few counts. The rearrangement joins TRBV29-1 to TRBJ2-2, with 9 bases that match TRBD2. J gave up 1 base and V 8 bases, and 8 bases lay outside the gene matches. The CDR3 runs 15 residues. The germline gives CDR1 SQVTM, CDR2 ANQGSEA. The chain's CDR3 is CSFRTSDKNTGELFF. The CDR3 coding sequence is TGCAGCTTCCGGACTAGCGATAAGAACACCGGGGAGCTGTTTTTT.

The chain recombines TRBV5-1 with TRBJ1-6; 8 bases are a match to TRBD1. The trim removed 4 bases at V and 10 bases at J, leaving 10 bases unmatched. There are 15 residues in the CDR3. CDR1 is SGHRS, CDR2 YFSETQ, per germline. The CDR3 nucleotides are TGCGCCAGCAGCGGCTGGACAGGGACGAAGTCACCCCTCCACTTT. It translates to CASSGWTGTKSPLHF. Full variable domain (remainder filled in from reference TRBV5-1 and TRBJ1-6): KAGVTQTPRYLIKTRGQQVTLSCSPISGHRSVSWYQQTPGQGLQFLFEYFSETQRNKGNFPGRFSGRQFSNSRSEMNVSTLELGDSALYLCASSGWTGTKSPLHFGNGTRLTVT.

This clonotype turned up a few times. V gene TRBV4-2 combines with J gene TRBJ2-2, with 10 bases aligning to TRBD1. Germline lookup yields CDR1 LGHNA and CDR2 YNFKEQ. CDR3 length: 15 residues. Unmatched junction bases numbered 7, after V lost 3 bases and J lost 9 bases. The CDR3 protein is CASSQEGTGARELFF. The CDR3 nucleotides read TGTGCCAGCAGCCAGGAAGGGACAGGGGCCCGGGAGCTGTTTTTT.

This clonotype appeared many times. The chain employs TRBV7-2 and TRBJ1-4, with D possibly being TRBD1 (5 bases). CDR3 length equals 15 residues. Per the germline V gene, CDR1 is SGHTA and CDR2 is FQGNSA. V was cut by 3 bases and J by 0 bases, with 8 bases left in between. Here the CDR3 reads CASSFGGATNEKLFF. CDR3 coding DNA: TGTGCCAGCAGCTTTGGAGGGGCAACTAATGAAAAACTGTTTTTT.

This clonotype was detected many times. This sequence joins TRBV20-1 and TRBJ1-5, with 11 bases identical to TRBD1. This CDR3 is built from 16 residues. From germline, CDR1 is DFQATT and CDR2 SNEGSKA (reference sequence). V lost 4 bases and J lost 0; bases outside the gene matches: 5. CDR3 coding DNA: TGCAGTGCTATCCGGACAGGGGGCTTTAGCAATCAGCCCCAGCATTTT. It yields the protein CSAIRTGGFSNQPQHF.